One and the same sample provided the 28 T cell receptor beta chains below, sequenced in a study of blood T cell repertoires in COVID-19. Assay used: immunoSEQ multiplex PCR; TCRdb lists only in-frame clones, some missing. The sample carries approximately 150,000 clones, 81% recorded once. The sample taken for sequencing was peripheral blood. These receptors were obtained from a human donor in a cohort sampled during active COVID-19.

The rearrangement links TRBV7-8 to TRBJ2-2; 11 bases line up with TRBD2. Germline-derived CDR1 and CDR2 are SGHVS and FQNEAQ. V was clipped by 2 bases and J by 0 bases; unmatched bases: 11. CDR3 length equals 20 residues. Here the CDR3 DNA reads TGTGCCAGCAGCTTATTTCGTTGGCTAGCGGGGGGTACGAACACCGGGGAGCTGTTTTTT. Residues: CASSLFRWLAGGTNTGELFF.

V gene TRBV7-2 combines with J gene TRBJ1-2, with no clear D. Trimming took 2 bases from V and 5 from J, leaving 9 bases between them. The CDR3 length is 13 residues. Per the germline V gene, CDR1 is SGHTA and CDR2 is FQGNSA. DNA of the CDR3: TGTGCCAGCAGCTTACGGGAGGGTTATGGCTACACCTTC. Protein sequence: CASSLREGYGYTF. Full variable domain (remainder filled in from reference TRBV7-2 and TRBJ1-2): GAGVSQSPSNKVTEKGKDVELRCDPISGHTALYWYRQSLGQGLEFLIYFQGNSAPDKSGLPSDRFSAERTGGSVSTLTIQRTQQEDSAVYLCASSLREGYGYTFGSGTRLTVV.

This clone was seen a few times. This sequence joins TRBV5-6 and TRBJ1-3; D gene unclear. The germline V gene encodes CDR1 SGHDT and CDR2 YYEEEE. Trimming removed 5 bases from V and 0 bases from J, with 15 bases in between. The CDR3 covers 16 residues. The CDR3 loop reads CASSSPRDNSGNTIYF. Written as DNA, the CDR3 is TGTGCCAGCAGTTCCCCTCGCGACAACTCTGGAAACACCATATATTTT.

The chain uses TRBV5-1 and TRBJ2-1, with 12 bases that match TRBD2. This CDR3 comprises 17 residues. CDR1 and CDR2 from the germline V gene are SGHRS and YFSETQ. Losses at the gene ends were 0 bases for V and 5 bases for J; bases not matched to a gene: 6. The DNA of the CDR3 is TGCGCCAGCAGCTTGGGACTAGCGGGAGCTCGGGACAATGAGCAGTTCTTC. Its translation: CASSLGLAGARDNEQFF. Based on the CDR3 plus reference TRBV5-1 and TRBJ2-1, the full variable domain is KAGVTQTPRYLIKTRGQQVTLSCSPISGHRSVSWYQQTPGQGLQFLFEYFSETQRNKGNFPGRFSGRQFSNSRSEMNVSTLELGDSALYLCASSLGLAGARDNEQFFGPGTRLTVL.

The chain combines TRBV5-8 with TRBJ2-5; 7 nucleotides align to TRBD1. Germline CDR1 reads SGHTS; CDR2 reads YDEGEE. The CDR3 is 13 amino acids. J lost 3 bases, V lost 8 bases, and 7 bases had no gene match. The CDR3 region has the DNA TGTGCCAGAGGTGACAGGGTGAAAGAGACCCAGTACTTC. As protein: CARGDRVKETQYF.

V is TRBV11-2 and J is TRBJ2-7; TRBD1 matches 8 bases. Trimming at V came to 8 bases and at J to 3 bases, leaving 6 bases not matched to a gene. The CDR3 consists of 13 residues. Germline CDR1 SGHAT, CDR2 FQNNGV. This chain's CDR3 is CASLRTGNYEQYF. The DNA for the CDR3 is TGTGCCAGCTTAAGGACAGGGAACTACGAGCAGTACTTC.

The genes are TRBV19 and TRBJ1-4, with 10 bases fitting TRBD1. After removal of 1 base from V and 10 bases from J, the junction contained 6 bases not matched to a gene. CDR3 size: 15 residues. Germline V gives CDR1 LNHDA, CDR2 SQIVND (reference sequence). The CDR3: CASSIGGQGTPKLFF. In DNA, the CDR3 is TGTGCCAGTAGTATAGGGGGACAGGGGACCCCAAAACTGTTTTTT.

V gene TRBV19 combines with J gene TRBJ2-3; 7 bases are a match to TRBD2. Germline loops: CDR1 LNHDA, CDR2 SQIVND (reference sequence). The length of the CDR3 is 15 residues. The J segment lost 3 bases and the V segment lost 7 bases, leaving 10 bases of the junction unmatched. The CDR3 is CASTRVGGPTDTQYF. In nucleotides, the CDR3 is TGTGCCAGTACCCGGGTGGGAGGGCCAACAGATACGCAGTATTTT.

This rearrangement joins TRBV6-2 or TRBV6-3 to TRBJ2-2; 7 nucleotides match TRBD2. From germline, CDR1 is MNHEY and CDR2 SVGEGT. CDR3 length: 14 amino acids. The J segment lost 1 base and the V segment lost 7 bases, leaving 3 bases of the junction unmatched. CDR3 amino acids: CASNPGGNTGELFF. The CDR3 DNA reads TGTGCCAGCAACCCGGGAGGGAACACCGGGGAGCTGTTTTTT.

CDR3 region: CSVEGGQLRYEQYF. The DNA for the CDR3 is TGCAGCGTTGAAGGGGGACAGCTCCGGTACGAGCAGTACTTC. The chain couples TRBV29-1 to TRBJ2-7; 7 bases match TRBD1. This CDR3 is built from 14 residues. CDR1 and CDR2 from the germline V gene are SQVTM and ANQGSEA. V gave up 1 base and J gave up 4 bases; unmatched junction bases: 7.

The chain couples TRBV6-6 to TRBJ2-1, with 8 bases that match TRBD2. V trimming: 5 bases; J trimming: 5 bases; junction bases outside the gene matches: 5. Germline assignment: CDR1 MNHNY and CDR2 SVGAGI (reference sequence). The CDR3 has 14 amino acids. In nucleotides, the CDR3 is TGTGCCAGCAGTAGGAGCGGGGGTAACAATGAGCAGTTCTTC. It yields the protein CASSRSGGNNEQFF.

The chain's CDR3 is CASSPGGNEQFF. CDR3 nucleotide sequence: TGTGCCAGCAGCCCCGGGGGCAATGAGCAGTTCTTC. The V gene is TRBV7-3, the J gene TRBJ2-1, with TRBD2 as a possible D gene (6 bases). V lost 5 bases, J lost 6 bases, and 8 bases lay in between. The CDR3 runs to 12 residues. Per germline, CDR1 SGHTA and CDR2 FQGTGA.

The rearrangement links TRBV24-1 to TRBJ2-7, with a weak D call TRBD1 (6 bases). CDR1 is KGHDR, CDR2 SFDVKD, per germline. The CDR3 has 13 amino acids. V was cut by 3 bases and J by 3 bases, with 8 bases left in between. CDR3 in DNA: TGTGCCACCAGTGATATGGACAGCTACGAGCAGTACTTC. Translated: CATSDMDSYEQYF.

The V and J genes are TRBV25-1 and TRBJ1-1; 7 nucleotides match TRBD1. The CDR3 consists of 15 residues. Germline V lookup: CDR1 MGHDK, CDR2 SYGVNS. J was trimmed by 1 base and V by 0 bases; bases with no gene match: 2. CDR3 in amino acids: CASSEYRTGNTEAFF. Here the CDR3 DNA reads TGTGCCAGCAGTGAATACCGGACAGGGAACACTGAAGCTTTCTTT.

The rearrangement links TRBV6-2 or TRBV6-3 to TRBJ2-1; no firm D call. V gave up 2 bases and J gave up 4 bases, with 6 bases separating them. The CDR3 totals 13 residues. Germline V gene sequence: CDR1 MNHEY, CDR2 SVGEGT. CDR3 amino acids: CASSYGRYNEQFF. As DNA, the CDR3 is TGTGCCAGCAGTTACGGCAGATACAATGAGCAGTTCTTC.

The chain uses TRBV3-1 (or the pseudogene TRBV3-2) and TRBJ2-2, with 8 positions matching TRBD1. Germline V gives CDR1 LGHDT, CDR2 YNNKEL (reference sequence). Trimming at V came to 4 bases and at J to 2 bases, leaving 6 bases not matched to a gene. The CDR3 covers 16 residues. The CDR3 region is CASSPRQGLNTGELFF. The CDR3 DNA reads as TGTGCCAGCAGCCCCCGACAGGGGCTAAACACCGGGGAGCTGTTTTTT.

The chain combines TRBV4-3 with TRBJ1-3; D might be TRBD1 (6 bases). The V gene's germline CDR1 is LGHNA and CDR2 YSLEER. This CDR3 spans 15 amino acids. Trimming removed 2 bases at V and 2 bases at J, with 10 bases between. This chain's CDR3 is CASSQFTGTGNTIYF. The DNA for the CDR3 is TGCGCCAGCAGCCAATTTACAGGGACTGGAAACACCATATATTTT.

In this sample, this clone turned up once. This chain links TRBV27 with TRBJ1-2, with D tentatively TRBD1 (6 bases). CDR1 MNHEY and CDR2 SMNVEV come from the germline V gene (reference sequence). The CDR3 length is 13 residues. Trimming took 6 bases from V and 1 from J, leaving 9 bases between them. The CDR3 DNA is TGTGCCAGCAGCTTGGACAGTAACTATGGCTACACCTTC. Its protein is CASSLDSNYGYTF.

This clone was counted a few times. The CDR3: CASSQALASEQFF. The CDR3 DNA sequence: TGTGCCAGCAGCCAGGCCCTAGCGAGCGAGCAGTTCTTC. V usage is TRBV3-1 (or the pseudogene TRBV3-2) and J usage is TRBJ2-1; TRBD2 is a possible D gene (6 bases). Germline V gene lookup returns CDR1 LGHDT and CDR2 YNNKEL (reference sequence). V shed 3 bases and J shed 10 bases, with 13 bases lying between them. The CDR3 covers 13 residues.

The count of this clone is one. This chain connects TRBV6-5 to TRBJ1-6; D remains unclear. The germline gives CDR1 MNHEY, CDR2 SVGAGI. The length of the CDR3 is 14 residues. Trimming removed 7 bases from V and 10 bases from J, with 17 bases in between. CDR3 sequence: CASNKPGVRSPLHF. The CDR3 DNA follows: TGTGCCAGCAACAAACCCGGGGTCCGCTCACCCCTCCACTTT.

The CDR3 DNA reads TGTGCCAGCAGTTGGGACAGGGTAGAGACCCAGTACTTC. This sequence encodes CASSWDRVETQYF. The V gene is TRBV27, the J gene TRBJ2-5; 9 positions match TRBD1. Looked up from germline, CDR1 is MNHEY and CDR2 is SMNVEV (reference sequence). The CDR3 is made up of 13 amino acids. Unmatched junction bases numbered 1, after V lost 4 bases and J lost 4 bases.

The rearrangement uses TRBV5-1 and TRBJ2-2; no clear D gene. CDR1 SGHRS and CDR2 YFSETQ come from the germline V gene. This CDR3 comprises 15 residues. The germline V and J ends were trimmed by 3 bases and 7 bases, with 16 bases remaining between them. The CDR3 DNA follows: TGCGCCAGCAGCTCGCCTAATAGATTGCACGGGGAGCTGTTTTTT. Its translation: CASSSPNRLHGELFF.

The J gene is TRBJ1-2, the V gene TRBV27; TRBD1 matches 7 bases. Germline CDR1 reads MNHEY; CDR2 reads SMNVEV (reference sequence). J lost 2 bases, V lost 0 bases, and 12 bases had no gene match. This CDR3 spans 18 amino acids. Here the CDR3 reads CASSLSLRVGDSNYGYTF. The CDR3 DNA reads as TGTGCCAGCAGTTTATCTCTCAGGGTTGGGGACAGCAACTATGGCTACACCTTC.

V gene TRBV9 combines with J gene TRBJ1-6; no clear D gene. CDR3 size: 15 residues. Looked up from germline, CDR1 is SGDLS and CDR2 is YYNGEE. V was cut by 0 bases and J by 5 bases, with 9 bases left in between. The CDR3 region is CASSVVPDDNSPLHF. The CDR3 DNA reads TGTGCCAGCAGCGTAGTTCCAGATGATAATTCACCCCTCCACTTT.

The rearrangement uses TRBV6-2 or TRBV6-3 and TRBJ1-5; no definite D call. CDR1 and CDR2 (germline): MNHEY, SVGEGT. Trimming left V 2 bases short and J 7 bases short, with 15 bases between. CDR3 length: 15 amino acids. The CDR3 here is CASSYGLPIGQPQHF. In DNA form, the CDR3 reads TGTGCCAGCAGTTACGGACTCCCTATCGGCCAGCCCCAGCATTTT.

This chain connects TRBV29-1 to TRBJ1-1; 8 nucleotides align to TRBD1. Germline lookup yields CDR1 SQVTM and CDR2 ANQGSEA. This CDR3 spans 14 amino acids. With V trimmed by 2 bases and J by 5 bases, 7 bases remained unmatched. This CDR3 is CSVERARGPTEAFF. The CDR3 nucleotides are TGCAGCGTTGAACGGGCCAGGGGGCCTACTGAAGCTTTCTTT.

This chain connects TRBV6-5 to TRBJ2-7, with D perhaps TRBD1 (5 bases). In germline, CDR1 is MNHEY, CDR2 SVGAGI. There are 11 residues in the CDR3. Trimming removed 10 bases at V and 2 bases at J, with 9 bases between. The CDR3 DNA reads TGTGCCATCCAAGGGGCCTACGAGCAGTACTTC. Translated, it gives CAIQGAYEQYF.

The rearrangement joins TRBV7-9 to TRBJ2-5; 8 bases are a match to TRBD1. Looked up from germline, CDR1 is SEHNR and CDR2 is FQNEAQ (reference sequence). Trimming at V came to 2 bases and at J to 6 bases, leaving 5 bases not matched to a gene. The CDR3 loop spans 14 amino acids. CDR3 residues: CASSLIDRGQTQYF. In DNA, the CDR3 is TGTGCCAGCAGCTTAATCGACAGGGGACAGACCCAGTACTTC. Filled out from reference TRBV7-9 and TRBJ2-5, the complete variable domain reads DTGVSQNPRHKITKRGQNVTFRCDPISEHNRLYWYRQTLGQGPEFLTYFQNEAQLEKSRLLSDRFSAERPKGSFSTLEIQRTEQGDSAMYLCASSLIDRGQTQYFGPGTRLLVL.